The present T cell receptor (beta chain) was sequenced within a study of early T cells in non-severe SARS-CoV-2 infection (dated by TCRdb to 2020 to 2022). Notes on the research overall: TCR sequencing used bulk RNA from unsorted whole blood, so alpha and beta chains could not be paired. Results the study describes overall, beyond this receptor: VDJdb matching was skewed toward anti-spike CD8 responses and likely underestimated virus-specific expansions, missing private and CD4 specificities.

The method was 5' RACE. The instrument was a NextSeq 500. The TCR library protocol attached unique molecular identifiers to individual cDNA molecules to correct for sequencing error and PCR bias. Sequencing covered both TCR alpha and beta chains, and within each sample the abundances of alpha and beta sequences were tightly co-correlated. The study's processing was this. Decombinator V4 was used to annotate the V gene, J gene and CDR3 of the TCR sequences. Expanded TCRs were defined as changing significantly between any two time points under a Poisson model with p below 0.0001. TCR abundances were normalised to the total number of TCRs sequenced in each sample and reported as counts per million. MAIT TCRs were defined by TRAV1-2 paired with TRAJ12, TRAJ20 or TRAJ33, and iNKT TCRs by TRAV10 paired with TRAJ18. VDJdb, accessed on 1 November 2021, was searched for TCRs annotated for CMV, EBV and SARS-CoV-2, and TCRs annotated for more than one antigen were excluded. TCRdb applied fastp at Q25 and MiXCR to the public reads, then kept only in-frame beta chains. Under each unique CDR3 protein, matching rows form one entry showing the most common genes and DNA. The V and J calls and clone size are TCRdb's, not the authors'. This sample lists tens of thousands of distinct CDR3 sequences; more than 9% were detected once. 4.2% of the sample comes from the top ten.

The trim is 6 bases for V and 0 bases for J, with a gap of 17 bases between the germline ends. Including cysteine and phenylalanine, the CDR3 has 17 amino acids. Kept here is only the CDR3 DNA, which spans 51 bases and is read in frame from base 1. This clonotype came up many times. The clone's antigen remains unknown. No much larger clonotype is one base removed from it; base qualities were not supplied. A case-control design nested within a healthcare worker cohort in London, UK, was used, with weekly nasopharyngeal swab PCR tests and blood sampling performed. Between 23 and 31 March 2020, the week of the UK lockdown, healthcare workers were enrolled and then followed up weekly for as long as 16 weeks.

The receptor was derived from an adult who was a healthcare worker with PCR-confirmed SARS-CoV-2 infection or an uninfected control (not recorded which). The specimen was whole blood. The rearranged segments are TRBV12-3 or TRBV12-4 and TRBJ1-4; the best D guess is TRBD1, with 5 bases matching. The CDR3 region reads CASSSPGPSATNEKLFF. The nucleotide sequence reads as follows: TGTGCCAGCAGCTCCCCGGGGCCGAGCGCAACTAATGAAAAACTGTTTTTT.